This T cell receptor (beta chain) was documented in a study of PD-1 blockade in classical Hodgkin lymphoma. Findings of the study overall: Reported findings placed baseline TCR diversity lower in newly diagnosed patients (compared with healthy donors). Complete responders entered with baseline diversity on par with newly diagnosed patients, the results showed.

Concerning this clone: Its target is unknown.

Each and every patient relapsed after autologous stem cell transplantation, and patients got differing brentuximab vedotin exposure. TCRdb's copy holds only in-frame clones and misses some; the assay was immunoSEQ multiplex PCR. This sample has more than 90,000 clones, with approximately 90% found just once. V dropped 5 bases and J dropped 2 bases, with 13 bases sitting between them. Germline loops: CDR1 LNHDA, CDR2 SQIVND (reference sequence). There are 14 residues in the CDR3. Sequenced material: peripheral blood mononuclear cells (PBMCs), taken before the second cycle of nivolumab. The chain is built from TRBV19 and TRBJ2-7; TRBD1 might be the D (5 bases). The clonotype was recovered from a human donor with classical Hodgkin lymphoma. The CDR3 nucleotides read TGTGCCAGTAGTTCCCCCGACAGTGCCTACGAGCAGTACTTC. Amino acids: CASSSPDSAYEQYF.